Listed below are T cell receptor beta chains from one sample, sequenced in a study of CD8 T cells in Susac syndrome. TCRdb independently ran MiXCR on the immunoSEQ multiplex PCR reads; one entry per CDR3 protein. The table has more than 95,000 distinct CDR3 sequences, 85% to 95% seen once; the top ten hold approximately 0.097%. The sample consisted of CD4+ T cells from PBMCs. The receptors derive from a human donor with multiple sclerosis. CDR3s leave out the opening cysteine and the closing phenylalanine or tryptophan.

j_call	v_call	cdr3_aa
TRBJ2-4	TRBV12-3/TRBV12-4	ASTPSHYLKNIQY
TRBJ1-4	TRBV6-5	ASSYSGTGWEKLF
TRBJ1-5	TRBV18	ASSPNRAYSNQPQH
TRBJ1-1	TRBV29-1	SVGGYTEAF
TRBJ1-4	TRBV18	ASSRPGQGNEKLF
TRBJ2-5	TRBV9	ASSVGGGAVETQY
TRBJ1-2	TRBV7-9	ASSPQGAQVDGYT
TRBJ1-2	TRBV30	AWSVTGSGYT
TRBJ1-1	TRBV7-9	ASSLGLGSTEAF
TRBJ1-1	TRBV29-1	SLGGQRNTEAF
TRBJ2-7	TRBV10-3	AISGAGNEQY
TRBJ2-7	TRBV6-2/TRBV6-3	ASTRDTFYEQY
TRBJ1-2	TRBV5-6	ASSRDPGLGAYGYT
TRBJ2-2	TRBV20-1	SARGSATGELF
TRBJ1-1	TRBV5-1	ASSSDSMNTEAF
TRBJ2-2	TRBV3-1	ASSWTGPGELF
TRBJ1-5	TRBV11-2	ASSPDWDSNQPQH